The entry that follows covers one TCR beta chain sequence. The PCR had 60 Vbeta and 13 Jbeta primers. Data came from immunoSEQ multiplex PCR; TCRdb stores just in-frame clones and leaves some out. The sample includes 85,000 to 130,000 clones, roughly four fifths of them seen just once. The CDR3 runs 16 residues. The germline CDR1 and CDR2 sequences are MRHNA and SNTAGT. Trimming stripped 0 bases from V and 4 bases from J, with 14 bases between. The data stem from a study of cytomegalovirus exposure and HLA in healthy donors. The chain has TRBV6-4 and TRBJ2-3; maybe TRBD2 (7 bases). The sample was PBMCs. The TCR comes from a male donor in good health and CMV-seropositive. CDR3 region: CASSDSGGRGADTQYF. The DNA for the CDR3 is TGTGCCAGCAGTGACTCGGGGGGGCGAGGGGCAGATACGCAGTATTTT.